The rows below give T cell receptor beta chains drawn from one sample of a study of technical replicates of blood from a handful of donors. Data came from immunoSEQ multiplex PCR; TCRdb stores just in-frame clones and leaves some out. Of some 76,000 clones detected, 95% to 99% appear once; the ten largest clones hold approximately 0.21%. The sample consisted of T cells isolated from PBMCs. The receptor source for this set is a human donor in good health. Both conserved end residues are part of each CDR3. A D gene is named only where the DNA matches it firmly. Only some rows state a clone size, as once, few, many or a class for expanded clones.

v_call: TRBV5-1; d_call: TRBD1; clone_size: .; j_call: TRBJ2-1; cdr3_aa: CASSWTGTGSYNEQFF; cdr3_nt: TGCGCCAGCAGCTGGACCGGGACAGGCTCCTACAATGAGCAGTTCTTC
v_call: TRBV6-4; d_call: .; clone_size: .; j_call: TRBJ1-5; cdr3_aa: CASSYRIGQPQHF; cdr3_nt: TGTGCCAGCAGTTACAGGATCGGACAGCCCCAGCATTTT
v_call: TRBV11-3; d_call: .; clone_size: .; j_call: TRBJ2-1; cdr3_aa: CASGGAGSSYNEQFF; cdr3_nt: TGTGCCAGCGGGGGGGCGGGAAGCTCCTACAATGAGCAGTTCTTC
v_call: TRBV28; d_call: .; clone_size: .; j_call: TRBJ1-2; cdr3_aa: CASSFLTGDYTF; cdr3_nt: TGTGCCAGCAGTTTTCTGACCGGGGACTACACCTTC
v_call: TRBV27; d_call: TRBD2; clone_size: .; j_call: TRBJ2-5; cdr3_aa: CASSPLAGGPKTQYF; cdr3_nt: TGTGCCAGCAGTCCCCTAGCGGGAGGGCCAAAGACCCAGTACTTC
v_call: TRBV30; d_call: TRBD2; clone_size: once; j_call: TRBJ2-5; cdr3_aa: CAWSVGAGGFGETQYF; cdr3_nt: TGTGCCTGGAGTGTCGGGGCGGGAGGGTTCGGGGAGACCCAGTACTTC
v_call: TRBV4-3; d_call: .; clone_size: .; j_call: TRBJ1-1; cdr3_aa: CASSQDHRQAFF; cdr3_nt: TGCGCCAGCAGCCAAGATCACAGACAAGCTTTCTTT
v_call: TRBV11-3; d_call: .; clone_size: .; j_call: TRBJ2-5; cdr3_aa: CASSLAGLWGETQYF; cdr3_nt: TGTGCCAGCAGCTTAGCGGGACTGTGGGGAGAGACCCAGTACTTC
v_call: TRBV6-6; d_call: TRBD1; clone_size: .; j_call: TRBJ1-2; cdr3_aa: CASSFDRAAGYTF; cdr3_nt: TGTGCCAGCAGTTTTGACAGGGCGGCCGGCTACACCTTC
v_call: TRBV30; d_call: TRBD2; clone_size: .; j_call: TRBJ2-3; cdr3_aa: CAWSPSGRSTDTQYF; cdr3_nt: TGTGCCTGGAGCCCAAGCGGGAGGAGCACAGATACGCAGTATTTT
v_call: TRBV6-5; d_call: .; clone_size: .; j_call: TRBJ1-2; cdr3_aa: CASSLAGYGYTF; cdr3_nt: TGTGCCAGCAGCCTAGCAGGATATGGCTACACCTTC
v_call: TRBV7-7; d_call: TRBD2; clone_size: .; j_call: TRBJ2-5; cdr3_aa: CASSFRAGGETQYF; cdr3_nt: TGTGCTAGCAGCTTCCGGGCGGGGGGCGAGACCCAGTACTTC
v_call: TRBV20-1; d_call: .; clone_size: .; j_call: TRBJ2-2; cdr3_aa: CSASGTGELFF; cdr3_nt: TGCAGTGCTAGCGGGACCGGGGAGCTGTTTTTT
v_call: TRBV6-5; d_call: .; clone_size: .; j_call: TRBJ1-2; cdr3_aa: CASSGNYGYTF; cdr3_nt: TGTGCCAGCAGCGGTAACTATGGCTACACCTTC
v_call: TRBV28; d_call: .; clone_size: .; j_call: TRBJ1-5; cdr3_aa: CASSLGINQPQHF; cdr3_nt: TGTGCCAGCAGTTTGGGCATCAATCAGCCCCAGCATTTT
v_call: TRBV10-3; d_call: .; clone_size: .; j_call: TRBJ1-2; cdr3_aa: CAISANRENNGYTF; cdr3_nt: TGTGCCATCAGTGCAAACAGGGAAAACAATGGCTACACCTTC
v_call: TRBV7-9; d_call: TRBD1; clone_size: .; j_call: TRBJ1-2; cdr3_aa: CASSPGQTNYGYTF; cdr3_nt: TGTGCCAGCAGTCCGGGACAGACAAACTATGGCTACACCTTC
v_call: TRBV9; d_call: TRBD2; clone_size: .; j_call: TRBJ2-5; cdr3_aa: CASSVGSSGSHETQYF; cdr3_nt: TGTGCCAGCAGCGTAGGCAGTAGCGGGAGTCACGAGACCCAGTACTTC
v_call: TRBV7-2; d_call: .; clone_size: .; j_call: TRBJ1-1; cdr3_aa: CVSSLDPQNTEAFF; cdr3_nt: TGTGTCAGCAGCTTAGATCCCCAGAACACTGAAGCTTTCTTT
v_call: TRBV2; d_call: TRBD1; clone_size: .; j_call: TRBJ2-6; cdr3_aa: CASSEFPKGAPSGANVLTF; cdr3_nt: TGTGCCAGCAGTGAGTTTCCGAAGGGGGCTCCCTCTGGGGCCAACGTCCTGACTTTC
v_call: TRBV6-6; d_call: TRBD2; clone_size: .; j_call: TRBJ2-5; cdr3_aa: CASISTGVAGAETQYF; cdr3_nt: TGTGCCAGCATTTCGACCGGGGTAGCGGGAGCCGAGACCCAGTACTTC
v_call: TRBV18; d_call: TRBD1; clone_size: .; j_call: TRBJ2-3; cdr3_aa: CASSLGQGGTDTQYF; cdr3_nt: TGTGCCAGCTCACTGGGACAGGGGGGCACAGATACGCAGTATTTT
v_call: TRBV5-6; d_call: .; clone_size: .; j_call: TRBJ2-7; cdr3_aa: CASSSDPAGRYEQYF; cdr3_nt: TGTGCCAGCAGCTCCGATCCGGCGGGAAGATACGAGCAGTACTTC
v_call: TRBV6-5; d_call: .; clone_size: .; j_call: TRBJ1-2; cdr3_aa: CASENGYTF; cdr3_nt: TGTGCCAGCGAGAATGGCTACACCTTC
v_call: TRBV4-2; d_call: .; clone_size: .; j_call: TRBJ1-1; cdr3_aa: CASSQDMNTEAFF; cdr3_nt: TGTGCCAGCAGCCAAGATATGAACACTGAAGCTTTCTTT
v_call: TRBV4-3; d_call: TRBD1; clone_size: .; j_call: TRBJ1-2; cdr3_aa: CASSQSWTGDAGYTF; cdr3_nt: TGCGCCAGCAGCCAATCCTGGACAGGGGACGCTGGCTACACCTTC
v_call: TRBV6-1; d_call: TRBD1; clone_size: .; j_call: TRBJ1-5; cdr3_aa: CASSRDRGNQPQHF; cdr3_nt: TGTGCCAGCAGCCGGGACAGGGGCAATCAGCCCCAGCATTTT